The rows below give T cell receptor beta chains drawn from one sample of a study of identical twins. A single record per CDR3 protein comes from TCRdb applying MiXCR to the 5' RACE reads. The data show 540,000 or so distinct CDR3 sequences, about 22% seen once. Another study also made use of these data, one on yellow fever vaccine responses in identical twins.

The material sequenced was CD4+ T cells sorted from blood. These receptors all stem from a woman younger than 30 in good health. Both conserved end residues are trimmed from each CDR3.

v_call cdr3_aa
TRBV5-5 ASSRGTGSNQPQH
TRBV3-1 ASSQGKGSTEAF
TRBV6-1 ATRTGTRAF
TRBV11-3 ASRFSGEQF
TRBV27 ASSPQDRVPSTDTQY
TRBV4-2 ASSQGRGGTTSTDTQY
TRBV5-1 ASSLTSGQGSHEQY
TRBV4-1 ASSLRDRTINEQF
TRBV20-1 SVTRGGGNQPQH
TRBV11-3 ASSLLAGPYNEQF
TRBV10-3 AISFRGQGGGYGYT
TRBV12-3/TRBV12-4 ASSPQSGANVLT
TRBV20-1 SATTSRAYNEQF
TRBV20-1 SAPTGSTDTQY
TRBV11-3 ASSFVGGTYTGELF
TRBV12-3/TRBV12-4 ASSPGTGGGQPQH
TRBV24-1 ATSERTGGSDTQY
TRBV29-1 SAASGSLNEQF
TRBV6-2/TRBV6-3 ASSPPQGPDTQY
TRBV15 ATSRDNVQVGLYGYT
TRBV24-1 ATSDPSGRAVDEQF
TRBV2 ASRPPGLADTGELF
TRBV6-2/TRBV6-3 ASSYRKTYEQY
TRBV12-3/TRBV12-4 ASRSGTGIRANEKLF
TRBV6-1 ASSVTGNYGYT
TRBV2 ASSGVAETQY
TRBV10-3 ATRQGVEQY
TRBV11-2 ASSSRPGLAGGIDTQY
TRBV5-1 ASSLSGNYNEQF
TRBV6-1 ASSETWLALSVTQY
TRBV7-6 ASSFSAGVNTDTQY
TRBV6-1 ASSNGEGSSPLH
TRBV10-3 AISESQRGTDTQY
TRBV19 ASRSAGGPREQY
TRBV20-1 SAKRRLRGRTNYGYT
TRBV15 ATSRATGPNQPQH
TRBV6-6 ASSYPGSTEAF
TRBV20-1 SARQLAGGASYNEQF
TRBV3-1 ASRGQVNTGELF
TRBV9 ASSAGPGPYYEQY
TRBV15 ATSRGRDGEKLF
TRBV20-1 SESLNQETQY
TRBV5-1 ASSSRTGDNSPLH